A selection of T cell receptor beta chains follows, all from one sample in a study of T cell responses to AZD1222 COVID-19 vaccine. The table came from immunoSEQ multiplex PCR; TCRdb's copy has only in-frame clones and leaves some out. The data hold about 99,000 clones, with about 85% observed a single time. Source: peripheral blood, taken on day 0 of AZD1222 vaccination. The source of these receptors is an adult in good health. CDR3s include the opening cysteine and the closing phenylalanine or tryptophan. The D gene is left open where the match is weak. Clone size is given for some rows only: seen once, a few or many times, or a class if the clone is expanded.

size,J,length,D,V,DNA,CDR3
-,TRBJ1-1,17,TRBD1,TRBV7-9,TGTGCCAGCAGCTCCGTCCCGGGACAGGGAGGGGACACTGAAGCTTTCTTT,CASSSVPGQGGDTEAFF
-,TRBJ2-3,12,-,TRBV7-3,TGTGCCAGCAGCTTAAATATCGGTACGCAGTATTTT,CASSLNIGTQYF
-,TRBJ2-3,17,-,TRBV7-3,TGTGCCAGCAGCTTAGGTGCCAGGGCCCACCCACCCGATACGCAGTATTTT,CASSLGARAHPPDTQYF
-,TRBJ2-1,13,-,TRBV4-3,TGCGCCAGCAGCCAAGATTACGGTCGGGAGCAGTTCTTC,CASSQDYGREQFF
-,TRBJ1-1,13,-,TRBV30,TGTGCCTGGAGTTCCTACGGGGGCACTGAAGCTTTCTTT,CAWSSYGGTEAFF
-,TRBJ1-4,14,-,TRBV4-3,TGCGCCAGCAGCCAAGGGGTGACTAATGAAAAACTGTTTTTT,CASSQGVTNEKLFF
-,TRBJ1-2,12,-,TRBV20-1,TGCAGTGCTAGTGAGGCAGCCTATGGCTACACCTTC,CSASEAAYGYTF
-,TRBJ1-2,13,-,TRBV2,TGTGCCAGCGGGGAAGCCCGTAACTATGGCTACACCTTC,CASGEARNYGYTF
-,TRBJ1-1,13,-,TRBV5-4,TGTGCCAGCAGCCCGATAGAGAACACTGAAGCTTTCTTT,CASSPIENTEAFF
-,TRBJ2-1,13,-,TRBV27,TGTGCCAGCAACACGGGCTCCTACAATGAGCAGTTCTTC,CASNTGSYNEQFF
-,TRBJ1-2,14,TRBD1,TRBV29-1,TGCAGCGTCCAGAGGGACAGTGGGGCCTATGGCTACACCTTC,CSVQRDSGAYGYTF
-,TRBJ2-5,14,TRBD1,TRBV4-1,TGCGCCAGCAGCCAATGGGACAGGGCGGAGACCCAGTACTTC,CASSQWDRAETQYF
once,TRBJ1-1,14,-,TRBV5-5,TGTGCCAGCAGTTTGCCCTGGGGTCACACTGAAGCTTTCTTT,CASSLPWGHTEAFF
once,TRBJ2-2,14,TRBD2,TRBV6-4,TGTGCCAGCAGCCGGACTAGTTTCGGCGGGGAGCTGTTTTTT,CASSRTSFGGELFF
few,TRBJ1-2,12,TRBD1,TRBV3-1/TRBV3-2,TGTGCCAGCAGCCCGACAGGGTACGGCTACACCTTC,CASSPTGYGYTF
-,TRBJ1-6,14,TRBD1,TRBV19,TGTGCCAGTCAACCCGGGACAGCGAATTCACCCCTCCACTTT,CASQPGTANSPLHF
once,TRBJ1-4,16,TRBD1,TRBV5-1,TGCGCCAGCAGCCCGGGACAGGGGTGGGCTAATGAAAAACTGTTTTTT,CASSPGQGWANEKLFF
-,TRBJ2-1,19,TRBD2,TRBV11-3,TGTGCCAGCAGCCCACTAGCGGGAGTGCCCACTTCCTCTACGGATGAGCAGTTCTTC,CASSPLAGVPTSSTDEQFF
once,TRBJ2-7,16,TRBD1,TRBV9,TGTGCCAGCAGCCTCAGCCGGGACAGGGATCCCTACGAGCAGTACTTC,CASSLSRDRDPYEQYF
-,TRBJ1-2,16,-,TRBV7-6,TGTGCCAGCAGCCCAATAACCGGGACCGCAATCAATGGCTACACCTTC,CASSPITGTAINGYTF
few,TRBJ1-5,14,-,TRBV19,TGTGCCAGTACGCAGGCCCCGGGTGGTCAGCCCCAGCATTTT,CASTQAPGGQPQHF
-,TRBJ2-6,18,-,TRBV9,TGTGCCAGCAGCTTTCCCGCGGGACAACTCTCTGGGGCCAACGTCCTGACTTTC,CASSFPAGQLSGANVLTF
-,TRBJ1-2,13,-,TRBV12-3/TRBV12-4,TGTGCCAGCAGTTTAAGCCAGGGCTATGGCTACACCTTC,CASSLSQGYGYTF
-,TRBJ2-1,17,-,TRBV14,TGTGCCAGCAGCCAAGTACTTGGTCGTGGAGGGGTGAATGAGCAGTTCTTC,CASSQVLGRGGVNEQFF
-,TRBJ1-1,12,TRBD1,TRBV6-5,TGTGCCTTTGGGACAGGGAGACCTGAAGCTTTCTTT,CAFGTGRPEAFF